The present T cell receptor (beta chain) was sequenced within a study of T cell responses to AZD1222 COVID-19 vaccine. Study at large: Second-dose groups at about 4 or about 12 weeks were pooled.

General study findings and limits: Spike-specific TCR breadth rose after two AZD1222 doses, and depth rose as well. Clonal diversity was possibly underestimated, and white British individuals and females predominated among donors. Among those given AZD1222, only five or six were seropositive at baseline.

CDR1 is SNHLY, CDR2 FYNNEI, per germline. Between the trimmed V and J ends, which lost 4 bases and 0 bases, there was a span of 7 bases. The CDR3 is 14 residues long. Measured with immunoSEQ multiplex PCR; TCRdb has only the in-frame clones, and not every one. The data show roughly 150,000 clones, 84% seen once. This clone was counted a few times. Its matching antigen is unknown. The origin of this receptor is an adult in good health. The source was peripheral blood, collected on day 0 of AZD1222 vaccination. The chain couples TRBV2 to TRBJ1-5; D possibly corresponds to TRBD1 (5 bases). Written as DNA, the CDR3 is TGTGCCAGCAGTGGACAGAATAGCAATCAGCCCCAGCATTTT. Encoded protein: CASSGQNSNQPQHF.